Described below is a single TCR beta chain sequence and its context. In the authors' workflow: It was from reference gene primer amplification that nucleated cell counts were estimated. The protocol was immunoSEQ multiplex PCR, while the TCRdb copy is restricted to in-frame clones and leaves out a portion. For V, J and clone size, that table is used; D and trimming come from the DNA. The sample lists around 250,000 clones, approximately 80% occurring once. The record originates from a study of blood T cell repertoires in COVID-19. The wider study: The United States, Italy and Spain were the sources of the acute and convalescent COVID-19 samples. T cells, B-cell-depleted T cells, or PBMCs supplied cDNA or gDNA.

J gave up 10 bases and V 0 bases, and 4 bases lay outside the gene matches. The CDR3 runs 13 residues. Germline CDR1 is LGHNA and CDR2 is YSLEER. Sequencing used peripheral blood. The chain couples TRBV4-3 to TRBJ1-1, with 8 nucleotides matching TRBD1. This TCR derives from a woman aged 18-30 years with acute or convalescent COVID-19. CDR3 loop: CASSQDSRGRAFF. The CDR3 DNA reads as TGCGCCAGCAGCCAAGATTCCAGGGGGCGAGCTTTCTTT.